Sequencing of this T cell receptor beta chain was carried out in a study of CD4 T cells in relation to SARS-CoV-2 and coronaviruses. Before the COVID-19 pandemic, during about 2011-2019, CD4+ T cells were taken from unexposed donors. After roughly ten days of culture, CD4+ T cells were isolated. Each well had a few million PBMCs in around 4.9% human AB serum with IL-2. Germline V lookup: CDR1 LNHDA, CDR2 SQIVND (reference sequence). With 7 bases removed from V and 3 bases from J, the gap between germline ends came to 6 bases. This CDR3 region has 12 residues. In the case of this clone: Its antigen is unknown.

The assay was immunoSEQ multiplex PCR, and TCRdb's table has in-frame clones only and misses some. The sample holds 16,000 or so clones, over 80% seen once. Sequenced material: CD4+ T cells from PBMCs, cultured in vitro. The gene calls are TRBV19 and TRBJ2-2; D unresolved. This sequence originates from a human donor in good health. The CDR3 nucleotides read TGTGCCAGTACTCCCGACACCGGGGAGCTGTTTTTT. Protein product: CASTPDTGELFF. Filled out from reference TRBV19 and TRBJ2-2, the complete variable domain reads DGGITQSPKYLFRKEGQNVTLSCEQNLNHDAMYWYRQDPGQGLRLIYYSQIVNDFQKGDIAEGYSVSREKKESFPLTVTSAQKNPTAFYLCASTPDTGELFFGEGSRLTVL.